This entry is about one T cell receptor beta chain. TCRdb keeps only in-frame clones here, not all; method: immunoSEQ multiplex PCR. The sample holds about 23,000 clones, 85% to 95% seen once. V lost 6 bases and J lost 6, with 14 bases in between. The CDR3 consists of 14 residues. Germline CDR1 LGHNT, CDR2 FRNRAP. This record belongs to a study of monozygotic twins with cystic fibrosis. V is TRBV12-5 and J is TRBJ2-2; D unresolved. Material for sequencing was blood. The receptor was isolated from a girl aged 2 to 9 with cystic fibrosis. The CDR3 here is CASGPNRKAGELFF. The CDR3 nucleotides read TGTGCTAGTGGACCGAACCGTAAGGCCGGGGAGCTGTTTTTT.